The present T cell receptor (beta chain) was sequenced within a study of blood T cell repertoires in COVID-19. Study summary: Both acute and convalescent COVID-19 samples were obtained from the United States, Italy and Spain.

Trimming shortened V by 4 bases and J by 4 bases, and 14 bases separated the two germline ends. Germline V gene data show CDR1 as SGDLS and CDR2 as YYNGEE. The CDR3 covers 14 residues. Repertoires were generated with immunoSEQ multiplex PCR, while TCRdb's copy carries only in-frame clones and drops some. This sample has 40,000 to 60,000 clones, with roughly 80% found just once. The source of this sequence is a man aged 50 to 60 with active COVID-19. The genes are TRBV9 and TRBJ1-2; D may be TRBD1 (6 bases). The sequenced sample was peripheral blood. CDR3 in DNA: TGTGCCAGCAGCCTAGGGGGAGGGGCCTATGGCTACACCTTC. Amino acids: CASSLGGGAYGYTF.